This TCR beta chain was recorded in a study of blood T cell repertoires in COVID-19. Germline loops: CDR1 KGHSH, CDR2 LQKENI. J gave up 0 bases and V 3 bases, and 3 bases lay outside the gene matches. This CDR3 has 18 residues. Libraries were prepared by immunoSEQ multiplex PCR; TCRdb keeps only in-frame clonotypes and omits some of them. The sample consists of over 450,000 clones, roughly 91% of them appearing once. This TCR was recovered from a woman between 45 and 60 years old with COVID-19, enrolled during active disease. The specimen was peripheral blood. The J gene is TRBJ2-6, the V gene TRBV18; 12 bases map to TRBD1. CDR3 loop: CASSPRDRGLSGANVLTF. The CDR3 DNA reads as TGTGCCAGCTCACCCAGGGACAGGGGGCTCTCTGGGGCCAACGTCCTGACTTTC. Full variable domain (rest looked up from reference TRBV18 and TRBJ2-6): NAGVMQNPRHLVRRRGQEARLRCSPMKGHSHVYWYRQLPEEGLKFMVYLQKENIIDESGMPKERFSAEFPKEGPSILRIQQVVRGDSAAYFCASSPRDRGLSGANVLTFGAGSRLTVL.